This T cell receptor (beta chain) was documented in a study of T-cell reconstitution after alpha-beta-depleted transplantation in children. Study results and limitations: It was surviving recipient T cells and thymic progenitors that gave some patients high TCRbeta diversity at day 60. Diversity and T-cell counts at one year after transplant derived mostly from new T cells. The study reportedly traced alpha-beta T cells about two months after transplant to several hundred expanded graft clones.

The V and J ends lost 2 bases and 7 bases respectively, with 16 bases between them. The germline CDR1 and CDR2 sequences are SGHRS and YFSETQ. This CDR3 region has 16 residues. A library of TCRbeta sequences, prepared with unique molecular identifiers, was generated. TCRdb processed the PCR reads anew with MiXCR; each CDR3 protein has one entry. The table has about 900,000 distinct CDR3 sequences, under 30% seen once. This clonotype was counted only a few times. Antigen unknown. The sample was PBMCs, mostly from graft donor cells, taken 360 days after TCRalphabeta/CD19-depleted stem cell transplant. The V call is TRBV5-1, the J call TRBJ1-6; D might be TRBD1 (5 bases). This clonotype was obtained from a boy under three years old who had a stem cell transplant for SCID, so the T cells may come from the graft donor. The CDR3 nucleotides read TGCGCCAGCAGCTTTAGGGGTACCAGCAAAAATTCACCCCTCCACTTT. Protein product: CASSFRGTSKNSPLHF.